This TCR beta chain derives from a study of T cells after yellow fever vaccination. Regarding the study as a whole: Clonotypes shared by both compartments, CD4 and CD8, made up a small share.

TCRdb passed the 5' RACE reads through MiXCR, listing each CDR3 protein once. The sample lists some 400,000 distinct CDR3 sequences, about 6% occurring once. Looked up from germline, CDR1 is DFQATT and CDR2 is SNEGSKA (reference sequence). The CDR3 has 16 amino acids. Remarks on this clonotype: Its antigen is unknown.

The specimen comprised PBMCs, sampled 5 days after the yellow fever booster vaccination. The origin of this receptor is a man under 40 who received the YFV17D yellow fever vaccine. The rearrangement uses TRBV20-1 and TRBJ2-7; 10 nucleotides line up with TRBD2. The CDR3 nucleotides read TGCTGTGTCTGCGGCCGGACTAGCGGCCTGTCCCACGAGCAGTACTTC. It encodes CCVCGRTSGLSHEQYF.